Sequencing of this T cell receptor (beta chain) was carried out in a study of T-cell reconstitution after alpha-beta-depleted transplantation in children. The library targeted TCRbeta and was prepared with unique molecular identifiers. TCRdb itself ran the PCR reads through MiXCR, one entry per CDR3 protein. The profile shows 130,000 or so distinct CDR3 sequences, 9.7% of them singletons. Germline CDR1 is DFQATT and CDR2 is SNEGSKA (reference sequence). The CDR3 runs to 14 residues. V was shortened by 3 bases and J by 4 bases, with 15 bases between the two germline ends. The TCR was taken from a girl in the first two years of life who had a stem cell transplant for combined immunodeficiency, so the T cells may come from the graft donor. The gene calls are TRBV20-1 and TRBJ2-5; D is perhaps TRBD1 or TRBD2 (7 bases each). Sequences were derived from PBMCs, mostly from graft donor cells, sampled 180 days after TCRalphabeta/CD19-depleted stem cell transplant. Here the CDR3 reads CSARWTGGRETQYF. The CDR3 region has the DNA TGCAGTGCTAGGTGGACAGGCGGGAGAGAGACCCAGTACTTC.